One and the same sample provided the 20 T cell receptor beta chains below, sequenced in a study of blood T cells in healthy people across ages. With a J-beta primer mix and a sample-barcoded 5' primer, a second PCR ran about 6 to 11 cycles. A single record per CDR3 protein comes from TCRdb applying MiXCR to the 5' RACE reads. Of 650,000 to 800,000 distinct CDR3 sequences in the sample, more than 40% were seen once. Input material: blood. These receptors were collected from a man aged 55 to 70 in good health.

This chain connects TRBV5-1 to TRBJ2-5; 7 bases align to TRBD1. The CDR3 length is 16 residues. Per the germline V gene, CDR1 is SGHRS and CDR2 is YFSETQ. The V and J ends lost 0 bases and 0 bases, in that order; junction bases with no gene match: 5. CDR3 nucleotides: TGCGCCAGCAGCTTGGGGGACAGCTTGTACCAAGAGACCCAGTACTTC. It encodes CASSLGDSLYQETQYF.

The rearrangement uses TRBV30 and TRBJ2-1; a possible D gene is TRBD2 (7 bases). CDR3 length equals 12 residues. Germline loops: CDR1 GTSNPN, CDR2 SVGIG (reference sequence). Trimming shortened V by 7 bases and J by 3 bases, and 10 bases separated the two germline ends. CDR3 bases: TGTGCCTACGGGGGGCACTACAATGAGCAGTTCTTC. It specifies CAYGGHYNEQFF.

The chain uses TRBV4-3 and TRBJ2-7, with 10 nucleotides matching TRBD2. The V gene's germline CDR1 is LGHNA and CDR2 YSLEER. There are 15 residues in the CDR3. The trim removed 4 bases at V and 3 bases at J, leaving 6 bases unmatched. CDR3 sequence (DNA): TGCGCCAGCAGCCCTACCACTAGCGGGGACTACGAGCAGTACTTC. This sequence encodes CASSPTTSGDYEQYF.

This clonotype was detected only a few times. The V and J genes are TRBV6-2 or TRBV6-3 and TRBJ2-7, with TRBD1 as a possible D gene (5 bases). Per germline, CDR1 MNHEY and CDR2 SVGEGT. The CDR3 totals 13 residues. V shed 5 bases and J shed 7 bases, with 15 bases lying between them. The CDR3 protein is CASSRTTIGEQYF. The CDR3 nucleotides are TGTGCCAGCAGTAGGACAACCATCGGAGAGCAGTACTTC.

This clonotype was seen only a few times. The CDR3 DNA is TGCGCTTTTTCAAGCGGGGTAGAGACCCAGTACTTC. This codes for CAFSSGVETQYF. V and J are TRBV10-1 and TRBJ2-5; TRBD2 aligns across 7 bases. The germline CDR1 and CDR2 sequences are WNHNN and SYGVQD (reference sequence). CDR3 size: 12 residues.

V and J are TRBV3-1 and TRBJ2-3; weak D call: TRBD1 (6 bases). The CDR3 runs to 16 residues. V was clipped by 1 base and J by 0 bases, with 11 bases between them. CDR1 and CDR2 from the germline V gene are LGHDT and YNNKEL (reference sequence). The DNA of the CDR3 is TGTGCCAGCAGCCAAGCTGGACAGTGCAGCACAGATACGCAGTATTTT. As protein: CASSQAGQCSTDTQYF.

This clonotype was found many times. V gene TRBV12-3 or TRBV12-4 combines with J gene TRBJ2-7; D is ambiguous. The length of the CDR3 is 14 residues. V shed 5 bases and J shed 0 bases, with 11 bases lying between them. The CDR3 DNA is TGTGCCAGCAGTACCGACACGAGCTCCTACGAGCAGTACTTC. It yields the protein CASSTDTSSYEQYF.

Note on this clonotype: The junction and the germline gene differ at one end; a read error may be behind it. The V call is TRBV20-1, the J call TRBJ1-2, with D unclear. The CDR3 has 8 amino acids. The V gene's germline CDR1 is DFQATT and CDR2 SNEGSKA (reference sequence). CDR3 region: CRANGYTF. CDR3 nucleotide sequence: TGCAGGGCTAATGGCTACACCTTC.

The chain has TRBV7-9 and TRBJ1-4; no definite D call. The CDR3 spans 13 residues. V lost 6 bases, J lost 7 bases, and 12 bases lay in between. The germline V gene encodes CDR1 SEHNR and CDR2 FQNEAQ (reference sequence). The CDR3 region is CASRLTAGEKLFF. In DNA form, the CDR3 reads TGTGCCAGCAGGTTAACAGCAGGTGAAAAACTGTTTTTT.

This clonotype came up a few times. The V call is TRBV5-1, the J call TRBJ2-7; maybe TRBD1 (6 bases). The CDR3 is made up of 14 amino acids. V lost 3 bases and J lost 4, with 14 bases in between. Germline CDR1 and CDR2: SGHRS and YFSETQ. This chain's CDR3 is CASSSDRTDYEQYF. The CDR3 coding sequence is TGCGCCAGCAGCTCCGACCGGACAGATTACGAGCAGTACTTC.

Concerning this clonotype: A single base separates this from a much larger clone, so it may be a read error. The rearrangement uses TRBV10-3 and TRBJ2-7, with a tentative D call TRBD2 (6 bases). Germline V CDR1 and CDR2: ENHRY, SYGVKD. The CDR3 spans 14 residues. The CDR3 reads CAVSPGTDYYEQYF. CDR3 DNA: TGTGCCGTCAGTCCCGGGACGGACTACTACGAGCAGTACTTC.

The V call is TRBV11-3, the J call TRBJ2-1; D remains unclear. The CDR3 consists of 12 residues. V lost 1 base to trimming and J lost 15 bases, with 13 bases between them. CDR1 is SGHNT, CDR2 YENEEA, per germline. This CDR3 is CASSLGYGYPFF. CDR3 DNA: TGTGCCAGCAGCTTAGGGTATGGTTACCCGTTCTTC.

The V call is TRBV24-1, the J call TRBJ2-5; 11 bases are a match to TRBD2. V was pared by 7 bases and J by 11 bases, with 11 bases of the junction left unmatched. Germline CDR1 reads KGHDR; CDR2 reads SFDVKD. This CDR3 region has 14 residues. CDR3 residues: CATSGTSGVNEQYF. The CDR3 bases are TGTGCCACCAGCGGGACTAGCGGTGTCAATGAGCAGTACTTC.

This clonotype has more than one count but fewer than ten. The rearrangement links TRBV5-1 to TRBJ2-1; D is possibly TRBD1 (5 bases). From germline, CDR1 is SGHRS and CDR2 YFSETQ. The CDR3 sequence is 14 residues long. V lost 0 bases to trimming and J lost 9 bases, with 13 bases between them. The CDR3 reads CASSLGQGDSEQFF. Written as DNA, the CDR3 is TGCGCCAGCAGCTTGGGTCAGGGTGATTCTGAGCAGTTCTTC.

This chain links TRBV3-1 with TRBJ1-1; D unclear. The CDR3 spans 13 residues. CDR1 is LGHDT, CDR2 YNNKEL, per germline (reference sequence). The germline V and J ends were trimmed by 2 bases and 3 bases, with 7 bases remaining between them. CDR3 nucleotide sequence: TGTGCCAGCAGCCAAAGGTTCGACACTGAAGCTTTCTTT. Translated, it gives CASSQRFDTEAFF.

This chain connects TRBV10-3 to TRBJ2-1, with 9 bases aligning to TRBD2. Germline V CDR1 and CDR2: ENHRY, SYGVKD. The CDR3 has 16 amino acids. V shed 6 bases and J 5 bases; nucleotides not matched to a gene: 11. For the CDR3, the DNA is TGTGCCATCAGCCCACAACCGGGACTAGCCAACAATGAGCAGTTCTTC. Translation: CAISPQPGLANNEQFF.

The J gene is TRBJ2-1, the V gene TRBV27; TRBD1 or TRBD2 may be the D gene (7 bases each). The ends were cut back, 6 bases at V and 2 bases at J, with 14 bases in the middle. In germline, CDR1 is MNHEY, CDR2 SMNVEV (reference sequence). CDR3 length: 15 amino acids. The CDR3 loop is CASSRGGGAYNEQFF. CDR3 nucleotide sequence: TGTGCCAGCAGCCGGGGAGGGGGCGCCTACAATGAGCAGTTCTTC.

J is TRBJ1-2 and V is TRBV7-9; D is possibly TRBD1 (6 bases). Germline CDR1 is SEHNR and CDR2 is FQNEAQ (reference sequence). Trimming took 3 bases from V and 5 from J, leaving 13 bases between them. CDR3 length equals 14 residues. CDR3 amino acids: CASSFPGVGYGYTF. The CDR3 nucleotides read TGTGCCAGCAGCTTTCCAGGGGTAGGGTATGGCTACACCTTC.

V is TRBV18 and J is TRBJ1-4, with D possibly TRBD1 on 5 matching bases. CDR1 KGHSH and CDR2 LQKENI come from the germline V gene. The V and J ends lost 4 bases and 6 bases respectively, with 9 bases between them. The CDR3 contains 13 residues. CDR3 DNA sequence: TGTGCCAGCTCACGGGGGAAGGATGAAAAACTGTTTTTT. This codes for CASSRGKDEKLFF. The entire variable domain, with the rest obtained from reference TRBV18 and TRBJ1-4, is as follows: NAGVMQNPRHLVRRRGQEARLRCSPMKGHSHVYWYRQLPEEGLKFMVYLQKENIIDESGMPKERFSAEFPKEGPSILRIQQVVRGDSAAYFCASSRGKDEKLFFGSGTQLSVL.

This clonotype was picked up a small number of times. The CDR3 sequence: CASSPGTSGGATETQYF. In DNA, the CDR3 is TGTGCCAGCAGTCCCGGGACTAGCGGGGGGGCGACAGAGACCCAGTACTTC. V and J are TRBV12-3 or TRBV12-4 and TRBJ2-5; TRBD2 matches 16 bases. The CDR3 loop spans 17 amino acids. Losses at the gene ends were 5 bases for V and 4 bases for J; bases not matched to a gene: 7.